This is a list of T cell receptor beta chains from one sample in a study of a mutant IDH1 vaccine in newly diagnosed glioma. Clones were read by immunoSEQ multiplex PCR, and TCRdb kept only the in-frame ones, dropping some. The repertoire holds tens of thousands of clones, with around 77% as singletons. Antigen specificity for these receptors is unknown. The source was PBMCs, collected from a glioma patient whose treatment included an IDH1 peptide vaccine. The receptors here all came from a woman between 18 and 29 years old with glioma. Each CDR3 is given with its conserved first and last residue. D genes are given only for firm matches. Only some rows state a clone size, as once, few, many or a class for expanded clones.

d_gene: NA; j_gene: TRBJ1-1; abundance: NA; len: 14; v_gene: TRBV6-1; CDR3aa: CASSEGSRNTEAFF; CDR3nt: TGTGCCAGCAGTGAAGGCAGTAGGAACACTGAAGCTTTCTTT
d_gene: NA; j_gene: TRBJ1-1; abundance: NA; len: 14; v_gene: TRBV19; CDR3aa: CASSIGVGGAEAFF; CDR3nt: TGTGCCAGTAGTATAGGGGTGGGAGGCGCTGAAGCTTTCTTT
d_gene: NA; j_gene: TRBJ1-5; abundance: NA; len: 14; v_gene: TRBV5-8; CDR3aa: CASRPGYSNQPQHF; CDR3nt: TGTGCCAGCAGGCCCGGATATAGCAATCAGCCCCAGCATTTT
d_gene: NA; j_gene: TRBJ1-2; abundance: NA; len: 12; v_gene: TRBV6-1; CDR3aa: CASSETPQGSTF; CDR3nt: TGTGCCAGCAGTGAGACCCCGCAGGGCTCCACCTTC
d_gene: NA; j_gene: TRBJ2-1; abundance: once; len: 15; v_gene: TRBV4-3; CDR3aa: CASSQQAKDVYEQFF; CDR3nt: TGCGCCAGCAGCCAACAGGCTAAGGACGTTTATGAGCAGTTCTTC
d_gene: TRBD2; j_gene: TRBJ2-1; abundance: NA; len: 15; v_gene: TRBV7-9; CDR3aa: CASSLNAGGRNEQFF; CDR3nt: TGTGCCAGCAGCTTAAACGCGGGGGGGCGGAATGAGCAGTTCTTC
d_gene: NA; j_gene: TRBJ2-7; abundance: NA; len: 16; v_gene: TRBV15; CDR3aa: CATSRDFRDFNYEQYF; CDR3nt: TGTGCCACCAGCAGAGACTTTCGGGACTTCAACTACGAGCAGTACTTC
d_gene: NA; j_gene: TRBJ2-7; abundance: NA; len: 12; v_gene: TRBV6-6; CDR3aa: CASSLDSYEQYF; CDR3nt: TGTGCCAGCAGCCTAGACTCTTACGAGCAGTACTTC
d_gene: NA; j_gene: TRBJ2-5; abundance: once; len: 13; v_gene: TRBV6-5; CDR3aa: CATEGGHKETQYF; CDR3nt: TGTGCCACGGAGGGAGGTCACAAAGAGACCCAGTACTTC
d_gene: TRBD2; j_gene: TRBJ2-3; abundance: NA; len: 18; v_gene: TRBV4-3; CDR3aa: CASSQGLGAGEDTDTQYF; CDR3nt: TGCGCCAGCAGCCAGGGACTTGGGGCGGGAGAGGACACAGATACGCAGTATTTT
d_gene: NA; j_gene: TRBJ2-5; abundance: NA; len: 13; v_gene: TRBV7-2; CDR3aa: CASSLAQKETQYF; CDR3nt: TGTGCCAGCAGCTTAGCCCAGAAAGAGACCCAGTACTTC
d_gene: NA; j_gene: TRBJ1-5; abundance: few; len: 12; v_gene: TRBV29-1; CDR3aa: CSASYSNQPQHF; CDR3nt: TGCAGCGCCAGTTATAGCAATCAGCCCCAGCATTTT
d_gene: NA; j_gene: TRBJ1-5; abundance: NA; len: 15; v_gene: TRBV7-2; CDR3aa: CASSLASRGNQPQHF; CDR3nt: TGTGCCAGCAGCTTAGCGAGTAGGGGCAATCAGCCCCAGCATTTT
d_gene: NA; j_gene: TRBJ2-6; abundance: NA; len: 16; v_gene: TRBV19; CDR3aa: CASSIDSYTGANVLTF; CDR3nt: TGTGCCAGTAGTATTGACAGCTACACTGGGGCCAACGTCCTGACTTTC
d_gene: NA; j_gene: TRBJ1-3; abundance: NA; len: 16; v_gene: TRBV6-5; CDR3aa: CASSSLGQPSGNTIYF; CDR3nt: TGTGCCAGCAGTTCCCTCGGACAGCCCTCTGGAAACACCATATATTTT
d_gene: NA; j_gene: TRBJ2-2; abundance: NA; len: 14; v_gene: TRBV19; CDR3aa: CASRGGGNTGELFF; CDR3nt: TGTGCCTCCAGGGGCGGGGGGAACACCGGGGAGCTGTTTTTT
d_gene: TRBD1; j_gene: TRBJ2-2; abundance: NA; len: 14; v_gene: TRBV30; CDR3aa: CAWAGTASTGELFF; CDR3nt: TGTGCCTGGGCCGGGACAGCTTCGACCGGGGAGCTGTTTTTT
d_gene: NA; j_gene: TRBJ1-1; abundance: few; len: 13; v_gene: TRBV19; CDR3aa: CASSKQGNTEAFF; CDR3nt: TGTGCCAGTAGTAAGCAGGGGAACACTGAAGCTTTCTTT
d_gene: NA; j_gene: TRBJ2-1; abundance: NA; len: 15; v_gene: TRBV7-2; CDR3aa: CASSLGTRPGNEQFF; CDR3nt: TGTGCCAGCAGCTTAGGAACCCGTCCTGGCAATGAGCAGTTCTTC
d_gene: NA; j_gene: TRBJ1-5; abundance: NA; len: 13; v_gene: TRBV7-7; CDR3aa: CASSLALNQPQHF; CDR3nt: TGTGCTAGCAGCTTAGCACTTAATCAGCCCCAGCATTTT